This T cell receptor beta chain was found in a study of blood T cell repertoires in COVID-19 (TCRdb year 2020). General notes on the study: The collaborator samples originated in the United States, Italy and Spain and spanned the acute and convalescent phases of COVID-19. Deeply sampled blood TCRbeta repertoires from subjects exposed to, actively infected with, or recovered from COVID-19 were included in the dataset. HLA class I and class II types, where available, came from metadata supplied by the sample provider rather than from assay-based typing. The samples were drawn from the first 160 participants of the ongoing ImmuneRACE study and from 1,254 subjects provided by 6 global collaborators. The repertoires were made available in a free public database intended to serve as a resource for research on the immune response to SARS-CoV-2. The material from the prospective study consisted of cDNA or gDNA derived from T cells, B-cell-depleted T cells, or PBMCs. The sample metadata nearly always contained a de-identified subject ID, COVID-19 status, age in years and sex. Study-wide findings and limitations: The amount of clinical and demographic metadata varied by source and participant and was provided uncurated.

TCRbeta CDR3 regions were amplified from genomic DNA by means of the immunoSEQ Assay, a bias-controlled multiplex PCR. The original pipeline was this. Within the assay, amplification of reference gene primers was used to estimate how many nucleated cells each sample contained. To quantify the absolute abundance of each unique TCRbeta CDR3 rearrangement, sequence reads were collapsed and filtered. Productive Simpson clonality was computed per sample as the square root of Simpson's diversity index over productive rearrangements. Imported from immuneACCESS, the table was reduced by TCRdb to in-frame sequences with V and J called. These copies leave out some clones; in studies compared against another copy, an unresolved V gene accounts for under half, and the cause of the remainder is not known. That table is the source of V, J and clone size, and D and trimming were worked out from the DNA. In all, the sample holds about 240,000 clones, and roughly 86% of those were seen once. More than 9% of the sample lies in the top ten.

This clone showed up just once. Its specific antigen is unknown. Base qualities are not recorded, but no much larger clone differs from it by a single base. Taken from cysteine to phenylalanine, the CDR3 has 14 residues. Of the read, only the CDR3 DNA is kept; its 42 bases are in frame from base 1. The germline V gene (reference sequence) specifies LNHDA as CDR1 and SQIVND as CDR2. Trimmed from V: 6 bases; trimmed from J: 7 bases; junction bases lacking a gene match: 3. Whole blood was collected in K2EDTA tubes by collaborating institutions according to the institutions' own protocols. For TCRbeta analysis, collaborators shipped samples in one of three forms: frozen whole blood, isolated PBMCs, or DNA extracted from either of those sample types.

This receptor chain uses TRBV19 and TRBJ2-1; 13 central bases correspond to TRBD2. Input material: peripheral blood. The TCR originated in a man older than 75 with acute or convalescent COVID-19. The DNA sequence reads TGTGCCAGTAGACTAGCGGGAGGGCCAAATGAGCAGTTCTTC. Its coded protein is CASRLAGGPNEQFF.